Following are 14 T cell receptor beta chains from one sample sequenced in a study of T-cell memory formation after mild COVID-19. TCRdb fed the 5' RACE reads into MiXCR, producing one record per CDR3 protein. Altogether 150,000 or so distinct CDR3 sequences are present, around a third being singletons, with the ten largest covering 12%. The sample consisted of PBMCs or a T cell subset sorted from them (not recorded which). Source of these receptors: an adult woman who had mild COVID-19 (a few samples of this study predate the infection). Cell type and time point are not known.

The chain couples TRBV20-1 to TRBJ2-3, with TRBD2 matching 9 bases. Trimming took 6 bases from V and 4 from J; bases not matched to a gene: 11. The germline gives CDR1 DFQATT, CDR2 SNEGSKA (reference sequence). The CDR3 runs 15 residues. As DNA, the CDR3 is TGCAGTGCCGCACTTAGCGGGGGCTTTGCAGATACGCAGTATTTT. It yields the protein CSAALSGGFADTQYF.

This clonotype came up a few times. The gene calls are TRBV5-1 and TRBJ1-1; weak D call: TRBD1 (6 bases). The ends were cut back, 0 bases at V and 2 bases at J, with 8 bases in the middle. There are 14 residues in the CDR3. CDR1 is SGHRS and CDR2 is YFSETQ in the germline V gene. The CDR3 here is CASSLEGDNTEAFF. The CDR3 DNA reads TGCGCCAGCAGCTTGGAGGGGGACAACACTGAAGCTTTCTTT.

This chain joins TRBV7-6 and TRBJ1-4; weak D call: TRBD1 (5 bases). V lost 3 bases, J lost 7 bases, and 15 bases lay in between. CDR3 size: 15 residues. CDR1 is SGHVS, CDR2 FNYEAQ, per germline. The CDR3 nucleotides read TGTGCCAGCAGCTTTGGTGGGGCCGTCGGTGAAAAACTGTTTTTT. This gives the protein CASSFGGAVGEKLFF. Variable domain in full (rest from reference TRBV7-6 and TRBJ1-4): GAGVSQSPRYKVTKRGQDVALRCDPISGHVSLYWYRQALGQGPEFLTYFNYEAQQDKSGLPNDRFSAERPEGSISTLTIQRTEQRDSAMYRCASSFGGAVGEKLFFGSGTQLSVL.

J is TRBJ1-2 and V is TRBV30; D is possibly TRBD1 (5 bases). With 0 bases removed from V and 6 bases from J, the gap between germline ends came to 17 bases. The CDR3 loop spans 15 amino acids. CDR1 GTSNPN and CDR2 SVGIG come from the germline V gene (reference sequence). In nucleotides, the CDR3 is TGTGCCTGGAGTGTACGGGGCAGTCTGGGGCATGGCTACACCTTC. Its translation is CAWSVRGSLGHGYTF.

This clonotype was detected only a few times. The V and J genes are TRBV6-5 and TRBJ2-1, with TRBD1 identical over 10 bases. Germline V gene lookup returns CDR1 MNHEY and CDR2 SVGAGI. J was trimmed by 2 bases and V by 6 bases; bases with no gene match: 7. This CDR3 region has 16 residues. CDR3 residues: CASSPTGTGAYNEQFF. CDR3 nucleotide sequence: TGTGCCAGCAGCCCCACCGGGACAGGGGCCTACAATGAGCAGTTCTTC.

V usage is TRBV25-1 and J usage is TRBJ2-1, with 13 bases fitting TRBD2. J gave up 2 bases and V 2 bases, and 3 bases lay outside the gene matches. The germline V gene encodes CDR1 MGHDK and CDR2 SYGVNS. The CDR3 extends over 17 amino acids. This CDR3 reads CASSETSGRGTYNEQFF. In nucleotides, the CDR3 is TGTGCCAGCAGTGAAACTAGCGGGAGGGGTACCTACAATGAGCAGTTCTTC.

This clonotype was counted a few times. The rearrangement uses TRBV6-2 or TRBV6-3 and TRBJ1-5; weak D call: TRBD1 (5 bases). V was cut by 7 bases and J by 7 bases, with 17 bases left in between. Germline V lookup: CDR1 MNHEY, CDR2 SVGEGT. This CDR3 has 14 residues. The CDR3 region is CASTFGGRGQPQHF. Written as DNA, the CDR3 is TGTGCCAGCACCTTCGGGGGGAGAGGGCAGCCCCAGCATTTT.

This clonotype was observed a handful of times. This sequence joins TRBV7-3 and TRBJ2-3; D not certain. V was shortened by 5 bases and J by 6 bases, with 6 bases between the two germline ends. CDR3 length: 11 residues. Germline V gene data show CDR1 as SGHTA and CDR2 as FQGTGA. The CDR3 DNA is TGTGCCAGCAGCCCACCGGATACGCAGTATTTT. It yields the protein CASSPPDTQYF.

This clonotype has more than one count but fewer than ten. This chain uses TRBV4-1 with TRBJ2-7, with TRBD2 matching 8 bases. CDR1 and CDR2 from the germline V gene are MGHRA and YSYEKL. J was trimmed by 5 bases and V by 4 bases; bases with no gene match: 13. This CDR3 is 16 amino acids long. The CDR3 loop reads CASSLTRAAGADEQYF. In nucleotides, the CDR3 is TGCGCCAGCAGCCTTACTAGGGCAGCGGGGGCGGACGAGCAGTACTTC.

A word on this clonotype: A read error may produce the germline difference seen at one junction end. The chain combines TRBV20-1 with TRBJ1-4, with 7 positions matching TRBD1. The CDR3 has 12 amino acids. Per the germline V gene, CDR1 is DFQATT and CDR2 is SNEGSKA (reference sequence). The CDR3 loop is CSATDRNGKLFF. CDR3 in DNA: TGCAGTGCTACGGACAGGAATGGAAAACTGTTTTTT.

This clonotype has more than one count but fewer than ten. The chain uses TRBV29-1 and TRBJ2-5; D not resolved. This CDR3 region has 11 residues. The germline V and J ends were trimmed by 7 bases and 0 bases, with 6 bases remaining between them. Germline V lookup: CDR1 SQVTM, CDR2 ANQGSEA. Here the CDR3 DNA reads TGCAGCGCAATATACCAAGAGACCCAGTACTTC. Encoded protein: CSAIYQETQYF.

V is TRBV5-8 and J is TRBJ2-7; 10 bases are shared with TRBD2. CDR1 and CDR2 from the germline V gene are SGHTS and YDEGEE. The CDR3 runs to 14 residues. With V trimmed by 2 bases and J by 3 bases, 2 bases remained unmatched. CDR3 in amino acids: CASSFLAGDYEQYF. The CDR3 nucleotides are TGTGCCAGCAGCTTTCTAGCGGGAGACTACGAGCAGTACTTC.

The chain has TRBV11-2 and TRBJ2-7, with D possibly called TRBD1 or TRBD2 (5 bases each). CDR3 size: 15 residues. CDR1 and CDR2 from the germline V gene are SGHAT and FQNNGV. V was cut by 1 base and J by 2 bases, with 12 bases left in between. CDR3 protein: CASSLGRDGPYEQYF. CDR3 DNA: TGTGCCAGCAGCTTAGGCCGGGACGGACCCTACGAGCAGTACTTC. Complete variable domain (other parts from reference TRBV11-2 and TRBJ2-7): EAGVAQSPRYKIIEKRQSVAFWCNPISGHATLYWYQQILGQGPKLLIQFQNNGVVDDSQLPKDRFSAERLKGVDSTLKIQPAKLEDSAVYLCASSLGRDGPYEQYFGPGTRLTVT.

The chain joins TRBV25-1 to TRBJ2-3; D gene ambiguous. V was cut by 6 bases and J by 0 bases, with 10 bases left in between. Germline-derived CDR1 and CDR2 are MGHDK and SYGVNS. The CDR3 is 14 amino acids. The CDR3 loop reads CASSQLASTDTQYF. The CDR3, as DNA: TGTGCCAGCAGCCAACTGGCTAGCACAGATACGCAGTATTTT.